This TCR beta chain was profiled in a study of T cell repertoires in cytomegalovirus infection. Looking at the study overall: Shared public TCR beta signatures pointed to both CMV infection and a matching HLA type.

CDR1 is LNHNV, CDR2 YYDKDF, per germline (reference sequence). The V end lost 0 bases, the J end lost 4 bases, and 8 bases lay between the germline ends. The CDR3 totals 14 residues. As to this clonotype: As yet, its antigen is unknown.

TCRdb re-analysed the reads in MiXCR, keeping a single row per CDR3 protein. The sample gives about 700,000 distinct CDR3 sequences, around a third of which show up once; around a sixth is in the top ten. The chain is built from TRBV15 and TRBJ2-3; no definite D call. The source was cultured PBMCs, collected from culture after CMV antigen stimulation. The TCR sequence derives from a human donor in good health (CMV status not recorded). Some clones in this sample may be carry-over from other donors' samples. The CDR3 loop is CATSRDRTADTQYF. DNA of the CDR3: TGTGCCACCAGCAGAGATAGGACGGCAGATACGCAGTATTTT.